This TCR beta chain was sequenced for a study of blood T cell repertoires in COVID-19. Study information: The study drew acute and convalescent COVID-19 samples from the United States, Italy and Spain.

Per the original methods: Amplification of reference gene primers provided the estimated nucleated cell counts. Assay used: immunoSEQ multiplex PCR; TCRdb lists only in-frame clones, some missing. V and J calls and clone size follow that table, whereas D and trimming were derived from the DNA. The data show tens of thousands of clones, with around 80% seen just once and 9.2% held by the top ten. V trimming: 4 bases; J trimming: 5 bases; junction bases outside the gene matches: 35. This CDR3 region has 24 residues. The chain recombines TRBV23-1 with TRBJ2-5, with 9 bases that match TRBD1. TRBV23-1 is an ORF; its function is uncertain. Sequences were obtained from peripheral blood. The clonotype originates from a human donor in a cohort sampled during active COVID-19. The chain's CDR3 is CASSRNRGQSGETPLPNGRETQYF. For the CDR3, the DNA is TGCGCCAGCAGTCGGAACAGGGGGCAAAGCGGGGAAACCCCCCTACCTAATGGGAGGGAGACCCAGTACTTC.